The present TCR beta chain was sequenced within a study of T-cell memory formation after mild COVID-19 (dated by TCRdb to the early 2020s). As for the study more broadly: TCR sequence clusters from the two donors were largely donor specific. Longitudinal TCRalpha and TCRbeta repertoire sequencing tracked T-cell clones expanding and contracting after mild COVID-19 in two donors. Two young, previously healthy adult volunteers made up the cohort, one male and one female. Paper-wide results and their limitations: Contracting CD4+ clones were found mainly in CM and EM memory subsets, while CD8+ clones were enriched in EMRA. Whether the second-wave clones peaking on day 37 were SARS-CoV-2 specific was not confirmed. Balanced CD4/CD8 phenotypes were observed for clones contracting from day 15 to 85, whereas a bias towards CD4+ was observed for a second wave of clones expanding from day 15 to 37. The detection of some responding clones in pre-infection memory suggests that pre-existing cross-reactive memory T cells joined the SARS-CoV-2 response. Only two mild cases were covered in the study, and larger cohorts including severe cases with pre-infection samples were considered necessary.

The sequencer listed for this sample is Illumina NovaSeq 6000. cDNA libraries for TCRalpha and TCRbeta were prepared by 5'RACE using constant-segment primers, with sample barcodes and unique molecular identifiers added. RNA was extracted from every sample with Trizol reagent. Libraries were amplified in two PCR steps, with a second sample barcode and Illumina TruSeq adapters added in the second step. The libraries were sequenced on an Illumina NovaSeq using 2 x 150 bp paired-end reads. The paper's data handling went like this. With migec v1.2.7, reads were demultiplexed and then collapsed into UMI-guided consensus sequences. With mixcr v2.1.11, UMI consensuses were aligned to TRA and TRB V and J templates and assembled into clonotypes. A clonotype was counted as expanded or contracted only if both edgeR and NoisET called the change significant, with noise models trained on biological replicates. For edgeR calls, the thresholds were a false discovery rate-adjusted p below 0.01 and a log2 fold-change of 1. PCA with hierarchical clustering of max-normalized trajectories of the 1000 most abundant clonotypes was used as exploratory dynamics analysis. Separately sequenced CD4+ and CD8+ repertoires were used to assign the CD4 or CD8 phenotype of responding clones. TCRdb trimmed the raw reads at Q25, called clones with MiXCR and kept productive beta chains. All rows with the same CDR3 protein become a single entry with the most common DNA and genes. TCRdb's processing, not the authors', yielded these V and J calls. A total of approximately 490,000 distinct CDR3 sequences appear in this sample, about a fifth of them only once. In total, the top ten clones hold about an eighth of the sample.

Ficoll-Paque density gradient centrifugation was the method used to isolate PBMCs. The germline ends are 9 bases apart after V is trimmed by 0 bases and J by 4 bases. The CDR3, cysteine through phenylalanine, is 15 amino acids long. The only DNA kept is the CDR3, 45 bases in frame from the first base. The germline V gene (reference sequence) sets CDR1 to LNHNV and CDR2 to YYDKDF. Notes on this clonotype: The antigen this receptor binds is unknown. Base quality data are lacking; no much larger clone is found one base away.

This chain joins TRBV15 to TRBJ2-2; the D gene identity is not certain. The origin of this receptor is an adult woman who had mild COVID-19 (a few samples of this study predate the infection). The sample titles of this study are shuffled in the database, so cell type and time point are left out; the donor was told from shared clones. The material sequenced was PBMCs or a T cell subset sorted from them (not recorded which). The CDR3 region reads CATSRDSGVTGELFF. The DNA sequence is given as TGTGCCACCAGCAGAGACTCGGGTGTCACCGGGGAGCTGTTTTTT.